The entry below describes one T cell receptor beta chain. This sample is part of a study of shared clonotypes between healthy human individuals. Study background: A couple of women and three men aged 18 to 49 made up the donors.

The CDR3 has 16 residues. The V end lost 6 bases, the J end lost 8 bases, and 23 bases lay between the germline ends. The germline gives CDR1 MGHDK, CDR2 SYGVNS. This table comes from immunoSEQ multiplex PCR, and its TCRdb copy is limited to in-frame clones, with some not included. The table records roughly 1,800,000 clones, around 96% of them present only once. Terminally differentiated effector memory CD45RA+ cells were excluded from the naive CD8 cells, which were CD45RO-negative and positively selected for CCR7. The clonotype originates from a man between 18 and 29 years old in good health. Sample: naive CD8+ T cells sorted from blood. The gene calls are TRBV25-1 and TRBJ2-4, with D tentatively TRBD1 (7 bases). The CDR3 DNA is TGTGCCAGCAGGGACGGGCCAGGGGGGATGGCTGACATTCAGTACTTC. Its protein product is CASRDGPGGMADIQYF.